This entry features one T cell receptor (beta chain) sequence. Its matching antigen is unknown. Germline-derived CDR1 and CDR2 are MGHRA and YSYEKL. The J segment lost 0 bases and the V segment lost 3 bases, leaving 11 bases of the junction unmatched. This CDR3 region has 18 residues. This record comes from a study of cytomegalovirus exposure and HLA in healthy donors. Study-level results: With further analysis later on, most CMV-associated TCR beta chains appeared HLA-restricted. In all likelihood, a cluster of highly shared sequence variants was a sequencing artifact. In an earlier analysis, about 87% or about 30%: the productive usage of most TCR beta V segments. In a later analysis, at a false discovery rate of 0.05, under 20,000 TCR beta sequences matched HLA alleles.

The study ran its PCR with 60 Vbeta and 13 Jbeta primers. Here immunoSEQ multiplex PCR was the method, and the copy in TCRdb shows in-frame clones only, minus some. Of around 71,000 clones detected, around 60% appear once; the ten largest clones hold about 5.7%. This chain joins TRBV4-1 and TRBJ2-1, with TRBD2 matching 7 bases. Sequences were obtained from PBMCs. This TCR derives from a man younger than 45 in good health and CMV-seropositive. CDR3 coding DNA: TGCGCCAGCAGCCACAAGTTGACTAGCCTATCCTCCTACAATGAGCAGTTCTTC. Translation gives CASSHKLTSLSSYNEQFF.